These 27 T cell receptor beta chains were sequenced from one sample in a study of post-analysis software for immune sequencing data. Study observations and caveats: Controls showed lower frequencies than patients for 5 or 6 TRBV segments, and TRBV5-6, TRBV5-1 and TRBV20-1 were among these.

TCR beta cDNA libraries had unique molecular identifiers. MiXCR, applied by TCRdb to the PCR reads, yields one record per CDR3 protein. The sample records 800,000 to 950,000 distinct CDR3 sequences, about 57% being singletons. These receptors' targets are unknown. Sample: blood. These receptors came from a girl under 18 with multiple sclerosis.

The gene calls are TRBV29-1 and TRBJ2-5; perhaps TRBD2 as D (5 bases). This CDR3 spans 15 amino acids. CDR1 and CDR2 (germline): SQVTM, ANQGSEA. V was shortened by 2 bases and J by 4 bases, with 17 bases between the two germline ends. The CDR3 DNA sequence: TGCAGCGTTGAATATGCGACGGGGTGGGGAGAGACCCAGTACTTC. It codes for CSVEYATGWGETQYF.

This clonotype was found once. The chain uses TRBV27 and TRBJ2-1; 15 nucleotides line up with TRBD2. The CDR3 contains 18 residues. Trimming removed 4 bases from V and 1 base from J; junction bases left unmatched: 5. Germline V gene sequence: CDR1 MNHEY, CDR2 SMNVEV (reference sequence). CDR3 in DNA: TGTGCCAGCAGTTATGGACTAGCGGGAGGGGGGTCCTACAATGAGCAGTTCTTC. It is translated as CASSYGLAGGGSYNEQFF.

The chain uses TRBV20-1 and TRBJ2-4; 11 bases fit TRBD2. Germline assignment: CDR1 DFQATT and CDR2 SNEGSKA (reference sequence). V lost 0 bases and J lost 0; bases outside the gene matches: 7. CDR3 size: 18 residues. The CDR3 loop reads CSARESTSGTLAKNIQYF. The DNA for the CDR3 is TGCAGTGCTAGAGAGTCGACTAGCGGGACCCTAGCCAAAAACATTCAGTACTTC.

This clonotype was counted a few times. The chain carries TRBV5-6 and TRBJ2-5, with 12 bases identical to TRBD2. There are 15 residues in the CDR3. Germline assignment: CDR1 SGHDT and CDR2 YYEEEE. V dropped 1 base and J dropped 5; count of bases not matched to a gene: 3. This CDR3 reads CASSLTSGGLETQYF. DNA of the CDR3: TGTGCCAGCAGCTTGACTAGCGGGGGGTTGGAGACCCAGTACTTC.

The rearrangement uses TRBV20-1 and TRBJ2-1, with D possibly TRBD2 on 5 matching bases. Trimming pared 1 base from V and 4 bases from J, leaving 17 bases between. Per the germline V gene, CDR1 is DFQATT and CDR2 is SNEGSKA (reference sequence). This CDR3 contains 16 residues. The CDR3, as DNA: TGCAGTGCTAGAGTGGGGAGCCTGACAACTTACAATGAGCAGTTCTTC. It specifies CSARVGSLTTYNEQFF.

This clonotype was observed a handful of times. For the CDR3, the DNA is TGCAGTGCTAGAGATACCGCGTGGGAGACCCAGTACTTC. Encoded protein: CSARDTAWETQYF. The rearrangement uses TRBV20-1 and TRBJ2-5, with D hard to call. The V end lost 0 bases, the J end lost 5 bases, and 10 bases lay between the germline ends. The CDR3 runs to 13 residues. The germline V gene encodes CDR1 DFQATT and CDR2 SNEGSKA (reference sequence).

This chain joins TRBV4-1 and TRBJ2-3; a weak D match, TRBD2 (5 bases). Trimming removed 0 bases at V and 3 bases at J, with 7 bases between. The CDR3 totals 14 residues. Germline assignment: CDR1 MGHRA and CDR2 YSYEKL. The DNA of the CDR3 is TGCGCCAGCAGCCAAGAAACTAGAACAGATACGCAGTATTTT. Protein product: CASSQETRTDTQYF.

A remark on this clonotype: Mismatch with germline at one junction end may stem from a read error. The V and J genes are TRBV5-6 and TRBJ1-2; no clear D gene. The V gene's germline CDR1 is SGHDT and CDR2 YYEEEE. The CDR3 consists of 11 residues. CDR3 nucleotides: TGTGCCAGCAGCTTTACGAGTGGCTGCACCTTC. Its protein product is CASSFTSGCTF.

This chain uses TRBV5-5 with TRBJ1-2; possibly TRBD1 for D (6 bases). Looked up from germline, CDR1 is SGHKS and CDR2 is YYEKEE (reference sequence). The CDR3 has 15 residues. Trimming pared 1 base from V and 0 bases from J, leaving 10 bases between. The CDR3 DNA sequence: TGTGCCAGCAGCTTGTCGACAGGAACTAACTATGGCTACACCTTC. Protein: CASSLSTGTNYGYTF.

The chain links TRBV10-1 to TRBJ2-1; the match to TRBD2 covers 10 bases. Germline values: CDR1 WNHNN, CDR2 SYGVQD (reference sequence). The CDR3 consists of 14 residues. Unmatched junction bases numbered 8, after V lost 5 bases and J lost 10 bases. CDR3 sequence: CASSTSGNGREQFF. CDR3 bases: TGCGCCAGCAGTACTAGCGGGAACGGCCGGGAGCAGTTCTTC.

The chain carries TRBV7-9 and TRBJ2-1; 10 positions agree with TRBD2. The V and J ends lost 5 bases and 0 bases, in that order; junction bases with no gene match: 7. Germline CDR1 is SEHNR and CDR2 is FQNEAQ (reference sequence). This CDR3 is built from 17 residues. The CDR3 reads CASSPTSSGSSYNEQFF. The DNA for the CDR3 is TGTGCCAGCAGCCCCACCTCTAGCGGGAGCTCCTACAATGAGCAGTTCTTC.

CDR3 sequence reads: CASSSLQGSNQPQHF. As DNA, the CDR3 is TGTGCCAGCAGCTCCCTACAGGGAAGCAATCAGCCCCAGCATTTT. This chain joins TRBV11-2 and TRBJ1-5; possible D gene TRBD1, 6 bases. CDR3 length: 15 amino acids. V was clipped by 4 bases and J by 1 base, with 11 bases between them. Germline V CDR1 and CDR2: SGHAT, FQNNGV.

This clonotype was found a few times. The chain combines TRBV4-1 with TRBJ1-1; D gene ambiguous. The CDR3 totals 16 residues. V was pared by 0 bases and J by 5 bases, with 16 bases between. Germline-derived CDR1 and CDR2 are MGHRA and YSYEKL. In DNA, the CDR3 is TGCGCCAGCAGCCAAGATCGAGGCCAGTTCAGAACTGAAGCTTTCTTT. It codes for CASSQDRGQFRTEAFF.

The chain couples TRBV20-1 to TRBJ2-7; D perhaps matches TRBD1 (6 bases). CDR1 DFQATT and CDR2 SNEGSKA come from the germline V gene (reference sequence). The CDR3 is 18 residues long. V was shortened by 3 bases and J by 1 base, with 25 bases between the two germline ends. CDR3 sequence (DNA): TGCAGTGCTAGCGGCCGCCAGTTAACAAGGGGGAAATCCTACGAGCAGTACTTC. It encodes CSASGRQLTRGKSYEQYF.

The rearrangement links TRBV12-3 or TRBV12-4 to TRBJ1-1; D may be TRBD1 (5 bases). V was pared by 7 bases and J by 1 base, with 16 bases between. The CDR3 sequence is 15 residues long. The CDR3 loop reads CASNIIGTANTEAFF. The CDR3 coding sequence is TGTGCCAGCAACATAATAGGGACGGCGAACACTGAAGCTTTCTTT.

V and J are TRBV6-5 and TRBJ2-5; TRBD2 aligns across 10 bases. The J call may be incorrect, as the DNA end agrees better with TRBJ2-7. This CDR3 has 16 amino acids. Germline CDR1 reads MNHEY; CDR2 reads SVGAGI. The CDR3: CASTSTASGRLSEQYF. As DNA, the CDR3 is TGTGCCAGCACCTCGACCGCTAGCGGGAGATTATCCGAGCAGTACTTC.

The rearrangement uses TRBV5-1 and TRBJ2-1; possibly TRBD2 for D (7 bases). Germline V gives CDR1 SGHRS, CDR2 YFSETQ. The CDR3 covers 12 residues. Trimming removed 3 bases from V and 10 bases from J, with 11 bases in between. The CDR3 loop is CASSWEGVEQFF. The CDR3 DNA is TGCGCCAGCAGCTGGGAGGGGGTCGAGCAGTTCTTC.

The rearrangement uses TRBV7-9 and TRBJ1-2, with D unresolved. Germline CDR1 is SEHNR and CDR2 is FQNEAQ (reference sequence). The length of the CDR3 is 11 residues. Trimming stripped 7 bases from V and 13 bases from J, with 16 bases between. The DNA for the CDR3 is TGTGCCAGCAATGAGCGGAAGAGCTGCACCTTC. Protein: CASNERKSCTF.

This chain uses TRBV28 with TRBJ2-4; perhaps D is TRBD1 or TRBD2 (5 bases each). Trimming stripped 4 bases from V and 6 bases from J, with 19 bases between. Germline V gene lookup returns CDR1 MDHEN and CDR2 SYDVKM. The CDR3 is made up of 16 amino acids. CDR3 amino acids: CASSSTQRGSGNIQYF. For the CDR3, the DNA is TGTGCCAGCAGTTCCACGCAGAGGGGAAGTGGAAACATTCAGTACTTC.

The gene calls are TRBV5-6 and TRBJ2-4; unclear D gene. Germline CDR1 reads SGHDT; CDR2 reads YYEEEE. Trimming shortened V by 1 base and J by 3 bases, and 8 bases separated the two germline ends. The CDR3 is 14 residues long. CDR3 amino acids: CASSLSGNKNIQYF. DNA of the CDR3: TGTGCCAGCAGCTTGTCGGGCAACAAAAACATTCAGTACTTC.

The chain has TRBV2 and TRBJ2-3; 10 bases are shared with TRBD1. Germline V gene sequence: CDR1 SNHLY, CDR2 FYNNEI. CDR3 length: 14 residues. The trim removed 5 bases at V and 5 bases at J, leaving 4 bases unmatched. CDR3 sequence reads: CASSPDRGKDTQYF. The CDR3 DNA reads TGTGCCAGCAGTCCGGACAGGGGGAAAGATACGCAGTATTTT. The whole variable domain, remainder taken from reference TRBV2 and TRBJ2-3, is EPEVTQTPSHQVTQMGQEVILRCVPISNHLYFYWYRQILGQKVEFLVSFYNNEISEKSEIFDDQFSVERPDGSNFTLKIRSTKLEDSAMYFCASSPDRGKDTQYFGPGTRLTVL.

The CDR3 protein is CSANTVRGREDTQYF. The CDR3 nucleotides are TGCAGTGCTAACACTGTAAGGGGGCGAGAAGATACGCAGTATTTT. This chain joins TRBV20-1 and TRBJ2-3, with 7 nucleotides matching TRBD1. CDR3 size: 15 residues. J gave up 5 bases and V 4 bases, and 12 bases lay outside the gene matches. CDR1 DFQATT and CDR2 SNEGSKA come from the germline V gene (reference sequence).

The CDR3: CASSPPGAGVSNEQYF. The DNA of the CDR3 is TGCGCCAGCAGCCCCCCGGGAGCGGGAGTTAGTAATGAGCAGTACTTC. V is TRBV5-1 and J is TRBJ2-5; 8 bases are shared with TRBD2. CDR1 is SGHRS, CDR2 YFSETQ, per germline. V shed 4 bases, J shed 11 bases, and the junction held 19 bases outside the gene matches. The length of the CDR3 is 16 residues.

This clonotype was recorded a few times. The rearrangement joins TRBV9 to TRBJ2-5; D tentatively reads TRBD1 or TRBD2 (6 bases each). The assigned J gene may be wrong: the sequence end matches TRBJ2-7 better. Per the germline V gene, CDR1 is SGDLS and CDR2 is YYNGEE. This CDR3 has 13 residues. CDR3 residues: CASSVRGEYEQYF. The CDR3 nucleotides read TGTGCCAGCAGCGTAAGGGGGGAATACGAGCAGTACTTC.

In DNA, the CDR3 is TGTGCCAGCAGAACAGGGGCCCTCACAGATACGCAGTATTTT. This translates into CASRTGALTDTQYF. The chain carries TRBV6-1 and TRBJ2-3, with 7 bases fitting TRBD1. With V trimmed by 6 bases and J by 2 bases, 5 bases remained unmatched. Germline V gene data show CDR1 as MNHNS and CDR2 as SASEGT. The CDR3 covers 14 residues.

This sequence joins TRBV5-1 and TRBJ2-5; D may correspond to TRBD1 or TRBD2 (5 bases each). CDR3 length equals 14 residues. V shed 6 bases and J shed 2 bases, with 14 bases lying between them. The germline CDR1 and CDR2 sequences are SGHRS and YFSETQ. The CDR3 coding sequence is TGCGCCAGCAACTACCGGGACGGTCAAGAGACCCAGTACTTC. Translated: CASNYRDGQETQYF.

In nucleotides, the CDR3 is TGTGCCAGCAGTCTCCGCTCAAATGGGTCACCCCTCCACTTT. Protein product: CASSLRSNGSPLHF. This sequence joins TRBV12-3 or TRBV12-4 and TRBJ1-6; no definite D call. This CDR3 is 14 amino acids long. Trimming took 5 bases from V and 10 from J, leaving 15 bases between them.